This T cell receptor (beta chain) originates from a study of shared clonotypes between healthy human individuals. The assay was immunoSEQ multiplex PCR, and TCRdb's table has in-frame clones only and misses some. The table has 1.4 million or so clones, around 98.5% seen once. CDR3 length equals 13 residues. V was cut by 2 bases and J by 2 bases, with 7 bases left in between. From germline, CDR1 is LNHDA and CDR2 SQIVND (reference sequence). The chain employs TRBV19 and TRBJ2-7; D gene unclear. The sequencing input was naive CD4+ T cells sorted from blood. The subset is: CD45RA+ positively selected. The clonotype comes from a man aged 25-40 years in good health. The CDR3 reads CASSIRGPYEQYF. As DNA, the CDR3 is TGTGCCAGTAGTATAAGAGGTCCCTACGAGCAGTACTTC.